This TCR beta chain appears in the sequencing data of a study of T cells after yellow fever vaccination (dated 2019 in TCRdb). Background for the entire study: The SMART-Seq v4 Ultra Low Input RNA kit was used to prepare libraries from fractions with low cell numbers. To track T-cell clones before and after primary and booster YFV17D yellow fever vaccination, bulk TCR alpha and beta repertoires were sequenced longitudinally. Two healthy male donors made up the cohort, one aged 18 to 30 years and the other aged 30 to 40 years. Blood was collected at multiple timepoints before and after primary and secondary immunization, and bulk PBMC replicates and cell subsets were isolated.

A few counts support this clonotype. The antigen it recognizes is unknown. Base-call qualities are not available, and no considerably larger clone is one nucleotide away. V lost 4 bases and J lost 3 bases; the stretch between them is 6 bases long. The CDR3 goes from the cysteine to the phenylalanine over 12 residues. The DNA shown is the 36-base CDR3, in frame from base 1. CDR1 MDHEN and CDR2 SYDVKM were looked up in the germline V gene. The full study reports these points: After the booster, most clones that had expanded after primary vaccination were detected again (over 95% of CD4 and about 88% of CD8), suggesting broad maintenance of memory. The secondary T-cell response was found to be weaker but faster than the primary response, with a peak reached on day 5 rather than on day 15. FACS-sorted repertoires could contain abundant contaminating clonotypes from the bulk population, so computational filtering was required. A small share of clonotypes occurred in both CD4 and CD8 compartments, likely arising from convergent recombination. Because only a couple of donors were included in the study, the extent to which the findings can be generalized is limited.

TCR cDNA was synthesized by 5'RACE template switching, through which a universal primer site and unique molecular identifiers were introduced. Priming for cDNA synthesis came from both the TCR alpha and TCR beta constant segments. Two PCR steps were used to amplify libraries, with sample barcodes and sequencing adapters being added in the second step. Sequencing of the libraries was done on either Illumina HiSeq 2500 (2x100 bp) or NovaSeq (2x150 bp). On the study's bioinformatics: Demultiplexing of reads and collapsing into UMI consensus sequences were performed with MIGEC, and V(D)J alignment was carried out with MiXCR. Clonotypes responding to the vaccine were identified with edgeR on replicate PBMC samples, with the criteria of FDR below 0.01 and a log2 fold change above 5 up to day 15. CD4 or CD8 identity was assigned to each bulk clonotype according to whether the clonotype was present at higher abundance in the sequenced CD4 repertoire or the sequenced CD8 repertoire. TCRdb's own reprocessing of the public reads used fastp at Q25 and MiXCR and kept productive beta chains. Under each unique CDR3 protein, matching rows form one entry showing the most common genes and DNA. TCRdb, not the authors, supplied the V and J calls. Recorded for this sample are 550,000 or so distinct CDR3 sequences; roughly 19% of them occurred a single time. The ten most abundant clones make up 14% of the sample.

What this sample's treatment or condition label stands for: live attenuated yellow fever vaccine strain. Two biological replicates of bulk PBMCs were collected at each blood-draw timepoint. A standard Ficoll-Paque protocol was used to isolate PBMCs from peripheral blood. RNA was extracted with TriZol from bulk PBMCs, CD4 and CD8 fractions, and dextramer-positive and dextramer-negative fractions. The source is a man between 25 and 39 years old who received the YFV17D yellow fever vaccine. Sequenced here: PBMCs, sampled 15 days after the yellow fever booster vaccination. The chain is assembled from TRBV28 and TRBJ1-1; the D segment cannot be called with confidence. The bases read TGTGCCAGCAGTTGGCCGTACACTGAAGCTTTCTTT. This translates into CASSWPYTEAFF.